This is a list of T cell receptor beta chains from one sample in a study of T-cell memory formation after mild COVID-19. TCRdb independently ran MiXCR on the 5' RACE reads; one entry per CDR3 protein. Seen here are roughly 450,000 distinct CDR3 sequences, roughly 18% observed once, and the top ten hold roughly 21%. What was sequenced was PBMCs or a T cell subset sorted from them (not recorded which). These receptors were obtained from a man in his late teens or twenties who had mild COVID-19 (a few samples of this study predate the infection). Cell type and time point are not known. The CDR3 runs from the conserved cysteine through the conserved F or W. Some rows have no size entry. The others give once, few or many, or a class for an expanded clone.

clone size: few
V gene: TRBV7-8
CDR3 protein: CASSLFSGRYQETQYF

clone size: few
V gene: TRBV2
CDR3 protein: CASSRDRDNNEQFF

clone size: few
V gene: TRBV7-7
CDR3 protein: CASSTSTGTEAFF

clone size: .
V gene: TRBV4-1
CDR3 protein: CASSQAQRGGNEQFF

clone size: many
V gene: TRBV7-2
CDR3 protein: CASSQDRAQTEAFF

clone size: few
V gene: TRBV4-3
CDR3 protein: CASSPAPPGQGYESPLHF

clone size: few
V gene: TRBV15
CDR3 protein: CATSRASSYEQYF

clone size: few
V gene: TRBV10-3
CDR3 protein: CASKGTGLAEQETQYF

clone size: few
V gene: TRBV11-2
CDR3 protein: CASSLGGYTGIPYEQYF

clone size: many
V gene: TRBV5-5
CDR3 protein: CASSSAGYYNEQFF

clone size: many
V gene: TRBV7-9
CDR3 protein: CASNRGTGSYNEQFF

clone size: many
V gene: TRBV7-2
CDR3 protein: CASSGTGATEAFF

clone size: few
V gene: TRBV12-3/TRBV12-4
CDR3 protein: CASSPGDDLGNQPQHF

clone size: few
V gene: TRBV3-1
CDR3 protein: CASSQGTSGGHEQFF

clone size: many
V gene: TRBV6-2/TRBV6-3
CDR3 protein: CASSYSGRRTSSYNSPLHF

clone size: few
V gene: TRBV5-5
CDR3 protein: CASSAGLAGLLQETQYF

clone size: many
V gene: TRBV6-2/TRBV6-3
CDR3 protein: CASSYRTEETQYF

clone size: many
V gene: TRBV2
CDR3 protein: CASSVIAEAFF

clone size: few
V gene: TRBV7-2
CDR3 protein: CASSLIGQTSGELFF

clone size: .
V gene: TRBV5-1
CDR3 protein: CASSFPGESEQYF

clone size: .
V gene: TRBV5-1
CDR3 protein: CASSLEGQNTEAFF

clone size: few
V gene: TRBV6-5
CDR3 protein: CASSYTRGLGQPQHF

clone size: few
V gene: TRBV6-5
CDR3 protein: CASSYSSPGGGFYNEQFF

clone size: .
V gene: TRBV5-6
CDR3 protein: CASSLTGAIQYF

clone size: .
V gene: TRBV12-3/TRBV12-4
CDR3 protein: CASSFWGQTEAFF

clone size: .
V gene: TRBV7-2
CDR3 protein: CASSLGGSPYEQYF

clone size: .
V gene: TRBV4-1
CDR3 protein: CATDGGSDTQYF

clone size: .
V gene: TRBV5-6
CDR3 protein: CASSFRQGVTYEQYF

clone size: .
V gene: TRBV18
CDR3 protein: CASSPADGPGNTIYF